The following is a T cell receptor (beta chain) sequence with its context. Its antigen is currently unknown. With random hexamers, 0.5 to 1 ug RNA was reverse transcribed. Across 54 Vbeta and 13 Jbeta, TCR beta CDR3 was amplified with immunoSEQ multiplex PCR. TCRdb reanalysed the immunoSEQ multiplex PCR reads using MiXCR and keeps one entry per CDR3 protein. The sample contains roughly 120,000 distinct CDR3 sequences, roughly 94% of which appear only once. V was trimmed by 7 bases and J by 2 bases, leaving 18 bases between them. The CDR3 is 14 residues long. CDR1 and CDR2 from the germline V gene are SQVTM and ANQGSEA. These data are taken from a study of CD8 T cells in Susac syndrome. Study-wide results and caveats: Only a relatively small number of individuals were included in the TCR sequencing and HLA analysis.

The multiple sclerosis controls were treatment-naive patients affected by stable or active relapsing-remitting disease. The clonotype was recovered from a human donor with multiple sclerosis. The chain joins TRBV29-1 to TRBJ2-7; possibly TRBD1 or TRBD2 for D (5 bases each). Sequenced: CD4+ T cells from PBMCs. CDR3 sequence: CSAEVAGTTYEQYF. CDR3 nucleotides: TGCAGCGCAGAGGTGGCAGGGACGACCTACGAGCAGTACTTC.